This T cell receptor beta chain was recovered during a study of T cells in Graves' hyperthyroidism and ophthalmopathy. Diagnoses used clinical symptoms, serum thyroxine and TRAb, thyroid ultrasound and orbital computed tomography. The CDR3 spans 14 residues. With V trimmed by 6 bases and J by 0 bases, 4 bases remained unmatched. What was amplified from RNA transcripts were TCR beta CDR3 regions. The study used the HTBI primer set for a first-round RT-PCR of the TCR CDR3. TCRdb used MiXCR to reprocess the multiplex PCR reads, holding one entry per CDR3 protein. The profile shows hundreds of thousands of distinct CDR3 sequences, over 35% of them singletons.

The receptor was derived from a young man with Graves' hyperthyroidism. The sequenced sample consisted of blood. V is TRBV12-3 or TRBV12-4 and J is TRBJ2-7; TRBD1 matches 8 bases. The CDR3 DNA reads as TGTGCCAGCAGGCGGACAGGGAACTCCTACGAGCAGTACTTC. As protein: CASRRTGNSYEQYF.